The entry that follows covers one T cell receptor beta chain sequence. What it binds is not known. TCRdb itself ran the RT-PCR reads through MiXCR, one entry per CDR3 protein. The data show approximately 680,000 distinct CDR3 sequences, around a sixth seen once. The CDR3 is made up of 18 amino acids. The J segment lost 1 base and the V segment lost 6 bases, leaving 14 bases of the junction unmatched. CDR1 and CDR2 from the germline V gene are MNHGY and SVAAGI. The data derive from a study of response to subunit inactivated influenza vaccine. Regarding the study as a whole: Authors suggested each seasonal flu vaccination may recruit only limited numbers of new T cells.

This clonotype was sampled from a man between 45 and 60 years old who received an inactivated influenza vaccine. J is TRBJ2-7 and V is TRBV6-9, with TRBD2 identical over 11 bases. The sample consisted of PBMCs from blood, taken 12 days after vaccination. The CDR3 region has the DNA TGTGCCAGCAGATACCTCAATGGGTCTAGCGGGGGGTCCTACGAGCAGTACTTC. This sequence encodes CASRYLNGSSGGSYEQYF.